This T cell receptor (beta chain) was identified in a study of blood T cells in healthy people across ages. A second PCR of 7 to 11 cycles used a sample-barcoded 5' primer and a J-beta primer mix. TCRdb ran MiXCR on the 5' RACE reads and lists one entry per CDR3 protein. The data show 700,000 to 900,000 distinct CDR3 sequences, about 53% seen once. V was pared by 6 bases and J by 4 bases, with 12 bases between. The germline gives CDR1 SNHLY, CDR2 FYNNEI. The CDR3 has 13 residues. This clonotype was counted a few times. What was sequenced was blood. This rearrangement joins TRBV2 to TRBJ2-5, with D possibly being TRBD1 or TRBD2 (5 bases each). The TCR was taken from a man at least 80 years old in good health. The CDR3 DNA follows: TGTGCCAGCAGGGTGAGGGGCCCAGAGACCCAGTACTTC. Translation: CASRVRGPETQYF.